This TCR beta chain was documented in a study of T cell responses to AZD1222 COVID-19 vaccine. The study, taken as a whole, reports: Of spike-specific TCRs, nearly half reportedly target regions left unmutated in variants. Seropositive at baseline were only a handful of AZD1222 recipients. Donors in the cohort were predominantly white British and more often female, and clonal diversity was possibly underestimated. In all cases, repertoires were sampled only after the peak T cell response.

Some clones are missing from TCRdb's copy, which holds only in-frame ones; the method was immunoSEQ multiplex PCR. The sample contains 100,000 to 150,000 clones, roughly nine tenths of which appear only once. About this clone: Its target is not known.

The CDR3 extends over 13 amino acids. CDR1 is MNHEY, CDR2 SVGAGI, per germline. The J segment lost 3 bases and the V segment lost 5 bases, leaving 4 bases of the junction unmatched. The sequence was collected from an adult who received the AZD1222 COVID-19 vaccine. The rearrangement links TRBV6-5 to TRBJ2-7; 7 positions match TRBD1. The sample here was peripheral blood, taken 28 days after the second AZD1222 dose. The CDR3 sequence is CASSRGDSYEQYF. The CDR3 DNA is TGTGCCAGCAGTCGAGGGGACAGCTACGAGCAGTACTTC.